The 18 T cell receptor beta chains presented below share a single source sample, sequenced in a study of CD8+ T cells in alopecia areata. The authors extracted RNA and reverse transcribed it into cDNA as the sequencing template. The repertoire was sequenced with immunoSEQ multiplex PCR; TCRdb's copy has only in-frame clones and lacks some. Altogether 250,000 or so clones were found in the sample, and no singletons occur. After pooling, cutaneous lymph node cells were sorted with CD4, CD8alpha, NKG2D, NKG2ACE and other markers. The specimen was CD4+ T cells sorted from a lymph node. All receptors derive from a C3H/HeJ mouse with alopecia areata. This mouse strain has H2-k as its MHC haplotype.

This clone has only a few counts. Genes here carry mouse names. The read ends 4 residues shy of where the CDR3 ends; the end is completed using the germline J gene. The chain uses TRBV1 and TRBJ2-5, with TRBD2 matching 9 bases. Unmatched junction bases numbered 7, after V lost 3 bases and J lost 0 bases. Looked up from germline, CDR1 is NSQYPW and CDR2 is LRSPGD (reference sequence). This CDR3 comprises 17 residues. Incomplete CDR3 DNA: TGCACCTGCAGTGCCTCCCCTGGGGGGGGAAACCAAGAC. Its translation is CTCSASPGGGNQD. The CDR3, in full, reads CTCSASPGGGNQDTQYF.

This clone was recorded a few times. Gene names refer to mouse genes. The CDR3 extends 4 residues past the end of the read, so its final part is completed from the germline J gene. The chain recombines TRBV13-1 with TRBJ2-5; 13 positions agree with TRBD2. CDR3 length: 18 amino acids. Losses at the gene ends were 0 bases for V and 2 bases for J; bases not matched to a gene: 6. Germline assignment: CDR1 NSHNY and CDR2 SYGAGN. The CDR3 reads CASSDGTGGARGQDTQYF. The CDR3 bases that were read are TGTGCCAGCAGTGATGGGACTGGGGGGGCGCGGGGCCAAGAC.

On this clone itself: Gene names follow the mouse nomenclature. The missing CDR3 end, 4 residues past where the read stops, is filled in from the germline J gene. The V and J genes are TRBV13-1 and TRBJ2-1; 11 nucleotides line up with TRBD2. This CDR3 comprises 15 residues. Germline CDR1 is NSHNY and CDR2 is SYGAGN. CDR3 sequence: CASSPGLGEGAEQFF. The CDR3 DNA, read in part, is TGTGCCAGCAGTCCGGGACTGGGGGAGGGGGCT.

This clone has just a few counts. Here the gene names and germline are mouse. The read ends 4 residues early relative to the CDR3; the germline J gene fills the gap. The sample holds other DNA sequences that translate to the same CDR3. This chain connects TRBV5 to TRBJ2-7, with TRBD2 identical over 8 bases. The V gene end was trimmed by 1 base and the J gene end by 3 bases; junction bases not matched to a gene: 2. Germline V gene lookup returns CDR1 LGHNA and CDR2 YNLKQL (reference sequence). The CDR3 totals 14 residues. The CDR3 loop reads CASSQALGVYEQYF. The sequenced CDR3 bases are TGTGCCAGCAGCCAAGCACTGGGGGTCTAT.

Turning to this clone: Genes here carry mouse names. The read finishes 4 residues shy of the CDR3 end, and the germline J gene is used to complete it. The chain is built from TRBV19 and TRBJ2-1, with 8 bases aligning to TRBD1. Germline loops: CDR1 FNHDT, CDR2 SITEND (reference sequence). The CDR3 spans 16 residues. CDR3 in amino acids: CASSIGQGALRAEQFF. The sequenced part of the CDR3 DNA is TGTGCCAGCAGTATTGGGCAGGGGGCGCTGAGGGCT. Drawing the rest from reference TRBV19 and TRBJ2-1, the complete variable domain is GGIITQTPKFLIGQEGQKLTLKCQQNFNHDTMYWYRQDSGKGLRLIYYSITENDLQKGDLSEGYDASREKKSSFSLTVTSAQKNEMAVFLCASSIGQGALRAEQFFGPGTRLTVL.

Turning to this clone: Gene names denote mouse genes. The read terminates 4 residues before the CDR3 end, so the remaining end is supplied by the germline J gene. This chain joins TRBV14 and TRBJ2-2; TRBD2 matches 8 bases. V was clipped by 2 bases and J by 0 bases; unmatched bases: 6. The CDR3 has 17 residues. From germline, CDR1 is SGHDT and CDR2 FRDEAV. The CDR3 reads CASSFLTGAANTGQLYF. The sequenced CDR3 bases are TGTGCCAGCAGTTTTCTGACTGGGGCAGCAAACACCGGG. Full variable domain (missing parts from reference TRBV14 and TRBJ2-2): EAGVTQSPRYAVLQEGQAVSFWCDPISGHDTLYWYQQPRDQGPQLLVYFRDEAVIDNSQLPSDRFSAVRPKGTNSTLKIQSAKQGDTATYLCASSFLTGAANTGQLYFGEGSKLTVL.

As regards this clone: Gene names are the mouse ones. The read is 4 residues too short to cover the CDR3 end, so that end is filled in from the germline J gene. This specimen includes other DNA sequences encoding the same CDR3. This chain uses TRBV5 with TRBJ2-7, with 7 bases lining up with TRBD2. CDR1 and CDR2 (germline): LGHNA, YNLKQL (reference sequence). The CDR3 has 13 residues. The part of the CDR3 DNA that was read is TGTGCCAGCAGCCAAGCCGGGGGGGAT. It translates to CASSQAGGD. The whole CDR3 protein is CASSQAGGDEQYF.

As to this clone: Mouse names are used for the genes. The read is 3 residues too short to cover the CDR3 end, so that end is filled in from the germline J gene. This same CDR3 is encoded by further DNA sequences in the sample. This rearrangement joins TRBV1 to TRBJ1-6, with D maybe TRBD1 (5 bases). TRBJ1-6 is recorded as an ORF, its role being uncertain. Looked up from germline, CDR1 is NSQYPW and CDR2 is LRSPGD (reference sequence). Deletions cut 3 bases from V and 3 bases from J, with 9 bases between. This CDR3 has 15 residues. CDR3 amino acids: CTCSAQGGYNSPLYF. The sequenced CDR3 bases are TGCACCTGCAGTGCGCAGGGAGGCTATAATTCGCCC.

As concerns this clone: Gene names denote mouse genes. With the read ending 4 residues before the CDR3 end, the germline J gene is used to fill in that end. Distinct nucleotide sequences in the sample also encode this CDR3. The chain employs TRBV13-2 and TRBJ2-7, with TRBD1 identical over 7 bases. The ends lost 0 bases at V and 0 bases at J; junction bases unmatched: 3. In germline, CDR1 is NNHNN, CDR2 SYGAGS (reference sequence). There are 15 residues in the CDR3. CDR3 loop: CASGDAGTDSYEQYF. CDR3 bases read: TGTGCCAGCGGTGATGCAGGGACAGACTCCTAT.

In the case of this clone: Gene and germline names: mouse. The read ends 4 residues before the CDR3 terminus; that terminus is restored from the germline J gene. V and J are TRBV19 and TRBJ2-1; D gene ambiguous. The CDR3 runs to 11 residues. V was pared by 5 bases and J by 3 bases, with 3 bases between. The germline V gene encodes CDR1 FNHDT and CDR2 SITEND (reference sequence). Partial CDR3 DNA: TGTGCCAGCAGAGTCTATGCT. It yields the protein CASRVYA. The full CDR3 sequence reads CASRVYAEQFF.

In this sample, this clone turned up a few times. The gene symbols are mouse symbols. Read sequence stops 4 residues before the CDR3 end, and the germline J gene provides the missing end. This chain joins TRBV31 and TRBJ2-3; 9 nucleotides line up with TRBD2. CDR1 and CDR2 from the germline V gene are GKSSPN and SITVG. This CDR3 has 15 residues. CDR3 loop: CAWSLMGGRRETLYF. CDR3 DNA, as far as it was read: TGTGCCTGGAGTCTAATGGGGGGGCGCCGAGAA.

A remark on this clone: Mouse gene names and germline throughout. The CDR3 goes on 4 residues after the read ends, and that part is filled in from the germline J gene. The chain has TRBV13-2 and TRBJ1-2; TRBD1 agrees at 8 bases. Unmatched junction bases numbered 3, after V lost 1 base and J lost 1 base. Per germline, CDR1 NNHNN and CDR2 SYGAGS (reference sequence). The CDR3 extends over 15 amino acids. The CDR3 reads CASGDPTGVNSDYTF. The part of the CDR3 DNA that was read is TGTGCCAGCGGTGATCCGACAGGGGTAAACTCC.

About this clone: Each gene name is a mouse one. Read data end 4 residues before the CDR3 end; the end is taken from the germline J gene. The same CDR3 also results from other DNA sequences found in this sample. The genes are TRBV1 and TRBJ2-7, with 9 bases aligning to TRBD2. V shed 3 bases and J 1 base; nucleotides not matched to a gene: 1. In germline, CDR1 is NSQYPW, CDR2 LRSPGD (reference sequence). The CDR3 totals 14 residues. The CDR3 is CTCSALGGSYEQYF. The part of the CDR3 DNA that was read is TGCACCTGCAGTGCTCTGGGGGGGTCCTAT. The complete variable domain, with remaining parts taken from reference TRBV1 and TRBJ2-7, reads VTLLEQNPRWRLVPRGQAVNLRCILKNSQYPWMSWYQQDLQKQLQWLFTLRSPGDKEVKSLPGADYLATRVTDTELRLQVANMSQGRTLYCTCSALGGSYEQYFGPGTRLTVL.

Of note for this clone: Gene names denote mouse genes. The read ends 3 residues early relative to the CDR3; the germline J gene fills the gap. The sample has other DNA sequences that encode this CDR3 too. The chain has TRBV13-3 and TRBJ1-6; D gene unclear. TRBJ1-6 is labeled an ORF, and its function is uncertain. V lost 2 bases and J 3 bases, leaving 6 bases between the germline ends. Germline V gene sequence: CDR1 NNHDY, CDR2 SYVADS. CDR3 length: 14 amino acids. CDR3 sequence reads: CASSDRNYNSPLYF. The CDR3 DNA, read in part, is TGTGCCAGCAGTGACAGAAACTATAATTCGCCC.

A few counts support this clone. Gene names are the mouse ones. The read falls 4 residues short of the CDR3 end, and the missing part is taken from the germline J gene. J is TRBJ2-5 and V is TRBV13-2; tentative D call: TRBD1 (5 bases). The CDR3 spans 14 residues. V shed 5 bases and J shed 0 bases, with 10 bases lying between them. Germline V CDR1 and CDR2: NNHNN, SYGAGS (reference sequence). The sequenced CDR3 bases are TGTGCCAGCGGGGACAAACTTAACCAAGAC. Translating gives CASGDKLNQD. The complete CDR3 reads CASGDKLNQDTQYF.

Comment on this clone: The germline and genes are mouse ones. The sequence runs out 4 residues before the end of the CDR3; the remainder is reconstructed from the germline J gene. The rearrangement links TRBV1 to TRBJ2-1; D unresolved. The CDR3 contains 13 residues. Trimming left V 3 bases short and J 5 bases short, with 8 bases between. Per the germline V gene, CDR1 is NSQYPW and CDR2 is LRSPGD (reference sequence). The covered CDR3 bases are TGCACCTGCAGTGCTGCACAAAATGCT. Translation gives CTCSAAQNA. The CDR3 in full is CTCSAAQNAEQFF.

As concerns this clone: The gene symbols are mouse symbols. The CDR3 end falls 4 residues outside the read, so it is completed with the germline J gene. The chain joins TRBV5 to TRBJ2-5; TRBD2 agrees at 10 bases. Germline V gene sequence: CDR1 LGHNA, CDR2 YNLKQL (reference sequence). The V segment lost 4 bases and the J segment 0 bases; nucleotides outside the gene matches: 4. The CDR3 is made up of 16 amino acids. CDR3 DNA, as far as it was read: TGTGCCAGCAGCCCCGGACTGGGGGATAACCAAGAC. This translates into CASSPGLGDNQD. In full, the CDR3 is CASSPGLGDNQDTQYF.

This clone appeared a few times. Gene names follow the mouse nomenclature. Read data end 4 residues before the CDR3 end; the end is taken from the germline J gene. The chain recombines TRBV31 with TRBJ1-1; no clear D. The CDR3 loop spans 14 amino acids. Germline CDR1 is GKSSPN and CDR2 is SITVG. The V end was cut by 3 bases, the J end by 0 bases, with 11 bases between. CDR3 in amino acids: CAWSPDNANTEVFF. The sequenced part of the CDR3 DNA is TGTGCCTGGAGCCCCGACAATGCAAACACA.